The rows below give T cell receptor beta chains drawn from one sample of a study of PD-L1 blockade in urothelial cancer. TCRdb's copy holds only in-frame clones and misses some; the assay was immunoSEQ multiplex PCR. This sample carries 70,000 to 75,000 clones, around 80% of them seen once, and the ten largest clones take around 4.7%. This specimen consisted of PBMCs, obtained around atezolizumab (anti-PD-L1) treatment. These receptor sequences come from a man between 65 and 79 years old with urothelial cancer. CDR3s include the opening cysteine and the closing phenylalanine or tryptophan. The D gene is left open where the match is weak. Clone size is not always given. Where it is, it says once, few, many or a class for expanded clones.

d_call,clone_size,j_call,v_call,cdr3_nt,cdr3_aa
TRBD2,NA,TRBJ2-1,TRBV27,TGTGCCAGCAGTTTATCGACTAGCGGGAGCAATGAGCAGTTCTTC,CASSLSTSGSNEQFF
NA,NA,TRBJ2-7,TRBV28,TGTGCCAGCAGTTTACGGGGATACGAGCAGTACTTC,CASSLRGYEQYF
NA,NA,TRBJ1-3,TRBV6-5,TGTGCCAGCACAGCAGCCGGGAACACCATATATTTT,CASTAAGNTIYF
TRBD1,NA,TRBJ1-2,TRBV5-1,TGCGCCAGCAGCGACAGGGTGGGCTATGGCTACACCTTC,CASSDRVGYGYTF
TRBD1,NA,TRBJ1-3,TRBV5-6,TGTGCCAGCAGCCCAAGGACAGGGGCTGGAAACACCATATATTTT,CASSPRTGAGNTIYF
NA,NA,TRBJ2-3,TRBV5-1,TGCGCCAGCAGAGATAGCGGAACAACAGATACGCAGTATTTT,CASRDSGTTDTQYF
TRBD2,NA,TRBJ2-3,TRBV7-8,TGTGCCAGCAGCCTTGGAGGGGCTAGCGGGAGAACAGATACGCAGTATTTT,CASSLGGASGRTDTQYF
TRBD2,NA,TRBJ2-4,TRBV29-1,TGCAGCGCCGGCGTCGGGACTAGCGGAACGTTAGCCAAAAACATTCAGTACTTC,CSAGVGTSGTLAKNIQYF
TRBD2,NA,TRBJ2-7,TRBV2,TGTGCCAGCAAGGCTAGCGGAGGGTACGAGCAGTACTTC,CASKASGGYEQYF
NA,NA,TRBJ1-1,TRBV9,TGTGCCAGCAGCGTACCTCCTCTTGACCAACAGGGTTTAGGGCATGGTGAAGCTTTCTTT,CASSVPPLDQQGLGHGEAFF
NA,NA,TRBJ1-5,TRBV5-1,TGCGCCAGCAGCTTGGACGGGTCGGGAAAGAATCAGCCCCAGCATTTT,CASSLDGSGKNQPQHF
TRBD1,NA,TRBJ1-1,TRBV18,TGTGCCAGCTCAAAAGGGACAGGGGTTCCTGAAGCTTTCTTT,CASSKGTGVPEAFF
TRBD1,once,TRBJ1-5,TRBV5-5,TGTGCCAGCAGCCCCACAGGGGGGTATAGCAATCAGCCCCAGCATTTT,CASSPTGGYSNQPQHF
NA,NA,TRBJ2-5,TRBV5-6,TGTGCCAGCAGCTTCAGGGACCAAGAGACCCAGTACTTC,CASSFRDQETQYF
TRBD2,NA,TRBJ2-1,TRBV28,TGTGCCAGCATGACGGGACTAGCGCATTACAATGAGCAGTTCTTC,CASMTGLAHYNEQFF
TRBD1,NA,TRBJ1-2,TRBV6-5,TGTGCCAGCACCGACAGGGGGATTAGTGGCTACACCTTC,CASTDRGISGYTF
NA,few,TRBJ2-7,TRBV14,TGTGCCAGCAGCCAAGTTTCCGCGCGACAGTACTTC,CASSQVSARQYF
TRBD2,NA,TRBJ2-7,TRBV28,TGTGCCAGCAGTCCCTGGGGTAGCGGGAGATCCTACGAGCAGTACTTC,CASSPWGSGRSYEQYF
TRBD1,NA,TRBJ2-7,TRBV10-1,TGCGCCAGCAGTGAGTCTCGGACAGGGGCCTACTACGAGCAGTACTTC,CASSESRTGAYYEQYF
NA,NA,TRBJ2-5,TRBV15,TGTGCCACCAGCAGGAGGGAGGCCCATCAGACCCAGTACTTC,CATSRREAHQTQYF
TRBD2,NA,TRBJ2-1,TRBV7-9,TGTGCCAGCAGCTTAGCTTTGACTAGCGGGAGGGCCGGTGAGCAGTTCTTC,CASSLALTSGRAGEQFF
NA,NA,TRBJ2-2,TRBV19,TGTGCCAGTAGTACCAGGGTGAACACCGGGGAGCTGTTTTTT,CASSTRVNTGELFF
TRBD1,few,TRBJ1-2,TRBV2,TGTGCCAGCAGTGAACTTCAGGGGGCGTCTAATGGCTACACCTTC,CASSELQGASNGYTF
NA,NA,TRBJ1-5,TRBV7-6,TGTGCCAGCAGCTTAGCGGGTGGAGAACCCCAGCATTTT,CASSLAGGEPQHF
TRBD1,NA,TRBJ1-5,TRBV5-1,TGCGCCAGCAGCTTGGACAGGGGGTTAGGTCAGCCCCAGCATTTT,CASSLDRGLGQPQHF
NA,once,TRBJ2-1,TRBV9,TGTGCCAGCAGCCAGTTAGCGGACCCGTACAATGAGCAGTTCTTC,CASSQLADPYNEQFF
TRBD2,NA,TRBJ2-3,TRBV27,TGTGCCAGCAGTTTAGACCGGACTAGCGGGAGACAGTATTTT,CASSLDRTSGRQYF
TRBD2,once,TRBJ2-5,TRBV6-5,TGTGCCAGCAGGAGCCCAGCGGGGGGACAAGAGACCCAGTACTTC,CASRSPAGGQETQYF
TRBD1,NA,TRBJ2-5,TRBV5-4,TGTGCCAGCAGCACCGGACAGGGGGCGCGGGAGACCCAGTACTTC,CASSTGQGARETQYF
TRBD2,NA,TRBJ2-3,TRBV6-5,TGTGCCAGCAGTCTTCTAGCGGGAGCAAGAGATACGCAGTATTTT,CASSLLAGARDTQYF
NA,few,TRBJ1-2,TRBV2,TGTGCCAGCAGTGCGTACAGTTATGGCTACACCTTC,CASSAYSYGYTF
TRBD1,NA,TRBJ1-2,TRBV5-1,TGCGCCAGCAGCTTGGGGGACAGGGGGAACTATGGCTACACCTTC,CASSLGDRGNYGYTF
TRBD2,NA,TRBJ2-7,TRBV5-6,TGTGCCAGCAGCTTGGGACTAGCGGGATTCAGCTCCTACGAGCAGTACTTC,CASSLGLAGFSSYEQYF
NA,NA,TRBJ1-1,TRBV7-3,TGTGCCAGCCGGGAGGGAACGAACACTGAAGCTTTCTTT,CASREGTNTEAFF
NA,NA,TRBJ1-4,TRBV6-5,TGTGCCAGCAGCGCGCCGGGACTCCCTAATGAAAAACTGTTTTTT,CASSAPGLPNEKLFF
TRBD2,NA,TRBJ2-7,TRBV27,TGTGCCAGCAGTCGACTAGCGGGAGCTTTCTACGAGCAGTACTTC,CASSRLAGAFYEQYF
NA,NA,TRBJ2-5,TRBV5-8,TGTGCCAGCAGCTTGGATCCCCCATTAGCGTTCCAAGAGACCCAGTACTTC,CASSLDPPLAFQETQYF
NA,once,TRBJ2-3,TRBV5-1,TGCGCCAGCAGCTTCGGGCTAGCGACGCGCACAGATACGCAGTATTTT,CASSFGLATRTDTQYF
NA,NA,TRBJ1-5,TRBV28,TGTGCCAGCAGTACAATATGGCGGAGTGGGGGGGCGAATAGCAATCAGCCCCAGCATTTT,CASSTIWRSGGANSNQPQHF
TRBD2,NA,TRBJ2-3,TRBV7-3,TGTGCCAGCAGCCGGACTAGCGGGATAGGCTCAGATACGCAGTATTTT,CASSRTSGIGSDTQYF
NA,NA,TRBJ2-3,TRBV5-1,TGCGCCAGCAGCCGAGACCCAGGGCTATCCGCAGATACGCAGTATTTT,CASSRDPGLSADTQYF
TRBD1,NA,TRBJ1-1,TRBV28,TGTGCCAGTTTTTCCGGGACAGTCACTGAAGCTTTCTTT,CASFSGTVTEAFF
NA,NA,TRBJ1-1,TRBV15,TGTGCCACCAGCAGAAGGAGGAACCCGAACACTGAAGCTTTCTTT,CATSRRRNPNTEAFF
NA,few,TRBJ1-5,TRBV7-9,TGTGCCAGCAGTTTAACTGGGGGGGGTACCTTTGGCAATCAGCCCCAGCATTTT,CASSLTGGGTFGNQPQHF
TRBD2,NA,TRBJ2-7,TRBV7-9,TGTGCCAGCAGCTTAGCCATTAGCGGGAGGATTTTCTACGAGCAGTACTTC,CASSLAISGRIFYEQYF
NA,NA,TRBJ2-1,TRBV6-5,TGTGCCAGCAGTTACTCATGGGGTAGCGCTGAGCAGTTCTTC,CASSYSWGSAEQFF
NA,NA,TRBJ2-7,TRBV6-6,TGTGCCAGCAGTTCCCTGGGGGGTTTCGAGCAGTACTTC,CASSSLGGFEQYF
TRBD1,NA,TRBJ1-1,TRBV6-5,TGTGCCAGCAGCTTGGACAGGATGAACACTGAAGCTTTCTTT,CASSLDRMNTEAFF
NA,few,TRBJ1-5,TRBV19,TGTGCCAGTAATCCAAACAGGGATCAGCCCCAGCATTTT,CASNPNRDQPQHF
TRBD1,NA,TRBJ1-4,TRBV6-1,TGTGCCAGCAGTGGAGGACAGGGGTTCGAAAAACTGTTTTTT,CASSGGQGFEKLFF
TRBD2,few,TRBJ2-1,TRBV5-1,TGCGCCAGCAGACCCGGCGAAAGGGAGGGGCAGTTCTTC,CASRPGEREGQFF
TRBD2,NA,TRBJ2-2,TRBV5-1,TGCGCCAGCAGCCCCCTTCTTGGAGTAGCGGGAGCCTCCGGGGAGCTGTTTTTT,CASSPLLGVAGASGELFF
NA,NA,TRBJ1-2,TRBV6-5,TGTGCCAGCAGCCCGTTACAGGGTAACTATGGCTACACCTTC,CASSPLQGNYGYTF